This TCR beta chain was found in a study of T cell responses to AZD1222 COVID-19 vaccine. Study as a whole: Pooled samples include second doses given at about 4 or 12 weeks.

Germline CDR1 is SNHLY and CDR2 is FYNNEI. This CDR3 contains 16 residues. The germline V and J ends were trimmed by 8 bases and 0 bases, with 19 bases remaining between them. The method was immunoSEQ multiplex PCR; TCRdb's version includes in-frame clones alone and lacks a portion of them. The data contain 150,000 or so clones, just under 95% of them singletons. Points from the study as a whole: Donors in the cohort were predominantly white British and more often female, and clonal diversity was possibly underestimated. Baseline seropositivity characterized only 5 to 7 AZD1222 recipients. The breadth and depth of Spike-specific TCRs increased once two AZD1222 doses had been given.

As concerns this clone: Its target is not known.

The clonotype was recovered from an adult in good health. The sample here was peripheral blood, taken on day 0 of AZD1222 vaccination. The V gene is TRBV2, the J gene TRBJ1-2; a possible D gene is TRBD1 (6 bases). In DNA form, the CDR3 reads TGTGCCAGCCCAAAGGGGGTAGGGCTAGCTAACTATGGCTACACCTTC. Translation: CASPKGVGLANYGYTF.